Detailed here is one T cell receptor (beta chain). Its antigen is as yet unknown. These data come from a study of shared clonotypes between healthy human individuals. Study-wide findings and caveats: Across subsets, estimated richness was generally greater for naive than for memory populations. Clonotypes shared by all four sorted-subset donors had higher generation probabilities than non-shared clonotypes.

Selected positively for CCR7 and CD45RO-negative, naive CD8 cells excluded terminally differentiated effector memory CD45RA+ cells. Investigators spread the genomic DNA of each subset evenly over several immunoSEQ plates. Here immunoSEQ multiplex PCR was the method, and the copy in TCRdb shows in-frame clones only, minus some. The data show under 2,000,000 clones, about 95% seen once. V shed 0 bases and J 6 bases; nucleotides not matched to a gene: 6. Germline assignment: CDR1 MNHNY and CDR2 SVGAGI (reference sequence). The CDR3 sequence is 15 residues long. The TCR sequence derives from a young man in good health. Sequenced material: naive CD8+ T cells sorted from blood. V and J are TRBV6-6 and TRBJ2-3, with 7 bases lining up with TRBD1. DNA for the CDR3: TGTGCCAGCAGTTACTCAGCAGGGGGTGGGGATACGCAGTATTTT. This encodes CASSYSAGGGDTQYF.